A selection of T cell receptor beta chains follows, all from one sample in a study of control samples from healthy donors and cancer patients. Measured with immunoSEQ multiplex PCR; TCRdb has only the in-frame clones, and not every one. Of some 130,000 clones detected, about 90% appear once; the ten largest clones hold 2% to 2.5%. The sequenced sample was blood. All receptors derive from a woman aged 50 to 60 in good health. CDR3s include the opening cysteine and the closing phenylalanine or tryptophan. A D gene is named only where the DNA matches it firmly. Clone size is not always given. Where it is, it says once, few, many or a class for expanded clones.

J gene: TRBJ1-1; clone size: .; V gene: TRBV2; CDR3 length: 15; D gene: .; CDR3 DNA: TGTGCCAGCACTTTAGACGGACCGGGGAACACTGAAGCTTTCTTT; CDR3 protein: CASTLDGPGNTEAFF
J gene: TRBJ1-1; clone size: once; V gene: TRBV27; CDR3 length: 14; D gene: .; CDR3 DNA: TGTGCCAGCAGTTTTTGGCCCCTGAACACTGAAGCTTTCTTT; CDR3 protein: CASSFWPLNTEAFF
J gene: TRBJ1-1; clone size: .; V gene: TRBV6-6; CDR3 length: 14; D gene: TRBD1; CDR3 DNA: TGTGCCAGCAGTTACAGAGGACAGGACACTGAAGCTTTCTTT; CDR3 protein: CASSYRGQDTEAFF
J gene: TRBJ1-2; clone size: .; V gene: TRBV11-2; CDR3 length: 15; D gene: .; CDR3 DNA: TGTGCCAGCAGCTCATTGCGCGGGACATACTATGGCTACACCTTC; CDR3 protein: CASSSLRGTYYGYTF
J gene: TRBJ1-3; clone size: .; V gene: TRBV28; CDR3 length: 14; D gene: .; CDR3 DNA: TGTGCCAGCAACGCCGTGAGCTCTGGAAACACCATATATTTT; CDR3 protein: CASNAVSSGNTIYF
J gene: TRBJ1-6; clone size: .; V gene: TRBV2; CDR3 length: 14; D gene: .; CDR3 DNA: TGTGCCAGCAGACACAGGGCCGTCAATTCACCCCTCCACTTT; CDR3 protein: CASRHRAVNSPLHF
J gene: TRBJ2-7; clone size: .; V gene: TRBV29-1; CDR3 length: 15; D gene: .; CDR3 DNA: TGCAGCGTTGCTTCACCCACGCCGATGGGCTACGAGCAGTACTTC; CDR3 protein: CSVASPTPMGYEQYF
J gene: TRBJ2-3; clone size: .; V gene: TRBV12-3/TRBV12-4; CDR3 length: 11; D gene: .; CDR3 DNA: TGTGCCAGCAGTTGGGGGGATACGCAGTATTTT; CDR3 protein: CASSWGDTQYF
J gene: TRBJ1-2; clone size: .; V gene: TRBV3-1/TRBV3-2; CDR3 length: 15; D gene: TRBD1; CDR3 DNA: TGTGCCAGCAGCCAAGATGGACAGGCTAACTATGGCTACACCTTC; CDR3 protein: CASSQDGQANYGYTF
J gene: TRBJ1-2; clone size: .; V gene: TRBV30; CDR3 length: 11; D gene: .; CDR3 DNA: TGTGCCTGGACAGTTAACTATGGCTACACCTTC; CDR3 protein: CAWTVNYGYTF
J gene: TRBJ1-1; clone size: .; V gene: TRBV28; CDR3 length: 15; D gene: TRBD1; CDR3 DNA: TGTGCCAGCAGTTCGTCAACCACAGGGGTCACTGAAGCTTTCTTT; CDR3 protein: CASSSSTTGVTEAFF
J gene: TRBJ1-1; clone size: .; V gene: TRBV5-1; CDR3 length: 13; D gene: .; CDR3 DNA: TGCGCCAGCAGCCTGGACTGGAGCACTGAAGCTTTCTTT; CDR3 protein: CASSLDWSTEAFF
J gene: TRBJ1-1; clone size: .; V gene: TRBV20-1; CDR3 length: 13; D gene: TRBD1; CDR3 DNA: TGCAGTGCTAGTCTCAGGGGGACGACTGAAGCTTTCTTT; CDR3 protein: CSASLRGTTEAFF
J gene: TRBJ1-4; clone size: .; V gene: TRBV29-1; CDR3 length: 16; D gene: .; CDR3 DNA: TGCAGCGTTGCCGGGTCGAGCTCCAGCTCCGGGGAAAAACTGTTTTTT; CDR3 protein: CSVAGSSSSSGEKLFF
J gene: TRBJ2-2; clone size: .; V gene: TRBV5-1; CDR3 length: 16; D gene: .; CDR3 DNA: TGCGCCAGCAGCTTGGGCCAGGGGGGTAGCACCGGGGAGCTGTTTTTT; CDR3 protein: CASSLGQGGSTGELFF
J gene: TRBJ1-5; clone size: .; V gene: TRBV2; CDR3 length: 14; D gene: .; CDR3 DNA: TGTGCCAGCAGTGTTGGCGGTACTTATCAGCCCCAGCATTTT; CDR3 protein: CASSVGGTYQPQHF
J gene: TRBJ2-7; clone size: .; V gene: TRBV28; CDR3 length: 12; D gene: .; CDR3 DNA: TGTGCCAGCAGTCCGAGCTCCTACGAGCAGTACTTC; CDR3 protein: CASSPSSYEQYF
J gene: TRBJ1-3; clone size: .; V gene: TRBV19; CDR3 length: 16; D gene: TRBD1; CDR3 DNA: TGTGCCTCGAAAACAGGGGGCTCGAGCTCTGGAAACACCATATATTTT; CDR3 protein: CASKTGGSSSGNTIYF
J gene: TRBJ2-2; clone size: .; V gene: TRBV5-1; CDR3 length: 15; D gene: .; CDR3 DNA: TGCGCCAGCAGCTTTGTGGTAACAGGGACCGGGGAGCTGTTTTTT; CDR3 protein: CASSFVVTGTGELFF
J gene: TRBJ1-6; clone size: .; V gene: TRBV28; CDR3 length: 15; D gene: .; CDR3 DNA: TGTGCCAGCACCCCCGACGCGGGGAGGAATTCACCCCTCCACTTT; CDR3 protein: CASTPDAGRNSPLHF
J gene: TRBJ1-2; clone size: few; V gene: TRBV5-1; CDR3 length: 14; D gene: .; CDR3 DNA: TGCGCCAGCAGCTTGGAGGCAGGGGCTTATGGCTACACCTTC; CDR3 protein: CASSLEAGAYGYTF
J gene: TRBJ2-7; clone size: .; V gene: TRBV6-6; CDR3 length: 12; D gene: .; CDR3 DNA: TGTGCCAGCAATTTAGACGGCTACGAGCAGTACTTC; CDR3 protein: CASNLDGYEQYF
J gene: TRBJ1-2; clone size: .; V gene: TRBV5-1; CDR3 length: 19; D gene: .; CDR3 DNA: TGCGCCAGCAGCTTGGGGACCCTCAGGGAAATGGAGAGGGCCTATGGCTACACCTTC; CDR3 protein: CASSLGTLREMERAYGYTF
J gene: TRBJ1-1; clone size: .; V gene: TRBV6-5; CDR3 length: 12; D gene: .; CDR3 DNA: TGTGCCAGCAGGAACAGGAACACTGAAGCTTTCTTT; CDR3 protein: CASRNRNTEAFF
J gene: TRBJ1-3; clone size: .; V gene: TRBV11-2; CDR3 length: 15; D gene: .; CDR3 DNA: TGTGCCAGCAGCCCCAGAGGCGGGGTTGGAAACACCATATATTTT; CDR3 protein: CASSPRGGVGNTIYF
J gene: TRBJ2-3; clone size: once; V gene: TRBV15; CDR3 length: 16; D gene: .; CDR3 DNA: TGTGCCACCAGCAGAGGAGAGCGTCGGAGCACAGATACGCAGTATTTT; CDR3 protein: CATSRGERRSTDTQYF
J gene: TRBJ2-3; clone size: .; V gene: TRBV4-2; CDR3 length: 16; D gene: TRBD2; CDR3 DNA: TGTGCCAGCAGCCAAGATTGGCGGGGGGGCACAGATACGCAGTATTTT; CDR3 protein: CASSQDWRGGTDTQYF
J gene: TRBJ2-1; clone size: few; V gene: TRBV5-1; CDR3 length: 15; D gene: TRBD2; CDR3 DNA: TGCGCCAGCAGCTTGACGGCGGGAGCGAGCAATGAGCAGTTCTTC; CDR3 protein: CASSLTAGASNEQFF
J gene: TRBJ2-2; clone size: .; V gene: TRBV7-9; CDR3 length: 16; D gene: .; CDR3 DNA: TGTGCCAGCAGGAAACAGGGCACCCTGAATAATGGGGAGCTGTTTTTT; CDR3 protein: CASRKQGTLNNGELFF
J gene: TRBJ1-4; clone size: once; V gene: TRBV2; CDR3 length: 14; D gene: TRBD1; CDR3 DNA: TGTGCCAGCAGTCGACAGGGGGCAGATGAAAAACTGTTTTTT; CDR3 protein: CASSRQGADEKLFF
J gene: TRBJ1-4; clone size: .; V gene: TRBV7-9; CDR3 length: 15; D gene: TRBD1; CDR3 DNA: TGTGCCAGCAGCTTAGGACAGGGGGCGCGCGAAAAACTGTTTTTT; CDR3 protein: CASSLGQGAREKLFF
J gene: TRBJ1-5; clone size: .; V gene: TRBV25-1; CDR3 length: 15; D gene: TRBD1; CDR3 DNA: TGTGCCAGCAGTGGCCGGGACAGGGGCCCTCAGCCCCAGCATTTT; CDR3 protein: CASSGRDRGPQPQHF
J gene: TRBJ1-4; clone size: .; V gene: TRBV4-1; CDR3 length: 15; D gene: .; CDR3 DNA: TGCGCCAGCAGCCAAGTACAGGGTTTTAATGAAAAACTGTTTTTT; CDR3 protein: CASSQVQGFNEKLFF
J gene: TRBJ1-1; clone size: .; V gene: TRBV10-1; CDR3 length: 16; D gene: .; CDR3 DNA: TGCGCCAGCAGTGAACGGGCAGGGCTTATGAACACTGAAGCTTTCTTT; CDR3 protein: CASSERAGLMNTEAFF
J gene: TRBJ1-5; clone size: .; V gene: TRBV30; CDR3 length: 15; D gene: .; CDR3 DNA: TGTGCCTGGAGTGTAGGTGATTATAGCAATCAGCCCCAGCATTTT; CDR3 protein: CAWSVGDYSNQPQHF
J gene: TRBJ1-2; clone size: few; V gene: TRBV2; CDR3 length: 14; D gene: .; CDR3 DNA: TGTGCCAGCAATTTAGGACAGATTAACTATGGCTACACCTTC; CDR3 protein: CASNLGQINYGYTF
J gene: TRBJ2-1; clone size: .; V gene: TRBV7-2; CDR3 length: 14; D gene: .; CDR3 DNA: TGTGCCAGCAGCCAGGGGCTACGGTACAATGAGCAGTTCTTC; CDR3 protein: CASSQGLRYNEQFF
J gene: TRBJ1-2; clone size: .; V gene: TRBV12-3/TRBV12-4; CDR3 length: 13; D gene: .; CDR3 DNA: TGTGCCAGCAGGAGCGGGAGCAACTATGGCTACACCTTC; CDR3 protein: CASRSGSNYGYTF
J gene: TRBJ1-5; clone size: .; V gene: TRBV19; CDR3 length: 15; D gene: TRBD1; CDR3 DNA: TGTGCCAGTAGTGCGGGACAGGGGAACGGTCAGCCCCAGCATTTT; CDR3 protein: CASSAGQGNGQPQHF
J gene: TRBJ2-7; clone size: .; V gene: TRBV30; CDR3 length: 14; D gene: .; CDR3 DNA: TGTGCCTGGAGTGTACCCGGCATAGCCTACGAGCAGTACTTC; CDR3 protein: CAWSVPGIAYEQYF
J gene: TRBJ2-3; clone size: .; V gene: TRBV10-3; CDR3 length: 14; D gene: .; CDR3 DNA: TGTGCCATCTCCCGGGTGACTAGCACAGATACGCAGTATTTT; CDR3 protein: CAISRVTSTDTQYF